Included here is one TCR beta chain sequence, with context. Its matching antigen is unknown. Germline CDR1 reads SGHAT; CDR2 reads FQDESV (reference sequence). The CDR3 totals 16 residues. The ends were cut back, 3 bases at V and 3 bases at J, with 16 bases in the middle. The data are from a study of glioma-infiltrating T cells. The iRepertoire nested amplicon-rescue multiplex PCR amplified TCR alpha and beta CDR3s from RNA. For one-step reverse transcription and amplification, 100-400 ng of tissue mRNA or PBMC total RNA was used. Using its own MiXCR run on the multiplex PCR reads, TCRdb lists one record per CDR3 protein. This sample has under 200,000 distinct CDR3 sequences, with approximately 40% found just once. General study findings and limits: Very few CDR3 sequences were shared between tissue and blood. Non-neoplastic patients had below-expected tissue-blood divergence, while all gliomas exceeded expectation.

This chain joins TRBV11-1 and TRBJ2-3; D is perhaps TRBD1 or TRBD2 (5 bases each). The sample was glioma tissue, nonneoplastic brain tissue, or PBMCs (not recorded which). The sequence came from a human donor with low-grade glioma or glioblastoma, undergoing nonglioma brain surgery, or in good health (not recorded which). The CDR3 loop is CASSFTGTKATDTQYF. The CDR3 DNA reads as TGTGCCAGCAGCTTTACCGGGACCAAGGCGACAGATACGCAGTATTTT.